Following are 27 T cell receptor beta chains from one sample sequenced in a study of blood T cell repertoires in COVID-19. Profiling relied on immunoSEQ multiplex PCR, and the TCRdb table lists in-frame clones only, not all of them. The sample shows 250,000 or so clones, around 90% of them seen only once. The sequenced material came from peripheral blood. The receptors were gathered from a woman aged 60-75 years with COVID-19, enrolled during active disease.

The chain couples TRBV15 to TRBJ1-1; possible D gene TRBD1, 5 bases. This CDR3 comprises 14 residues. CDR1 LNHNV and CDR2 YYDKDF come from the germline V gene (reference sequence). The V end lost 0 bases, the J end lost 1 base, and 6 bases lay between the germline ends. As DNA, the CDR3 is TGTGCCACCAGCAGAGACAGGGCGAACACTGAAGCTTTCTTT. It specifies CATSRDRANTEAFF.

The CDR3 is CASSPTDRYGYGYTF. CDR3 nucleotides: TGTGCCAGCAGCCCAACCGACAGGTACGGCTATGGCTACACCTTC. This chain joins TRBV9 and TRBJ1-2; TRBD1 might be the D (6 bases). This CDR3 has 15 residues. The germline V and J ends were trimmed by 4 bases and 4 bases, with 17 bases remaining between them. Germline assignment: CDR1 SGDLS and CDR2 YYNGEE. Full variable domain (rest looked up from reference TRBV9 and TRBJ1-2): DSGVTQTPKHLITATGQRVTLRCSPRSGDLSVYWYQQSLDQGLQFLIQYYNGEERAKGNILERFSAQQFPDLHSELNLSSLELGDSALYFCASSPTDRYGYGYTFGSGTRLTVV.

This clone has just a few counts. This chain connects TRBV20-1 to TRBJ1-5; D may be TRBD1 (6 bases). V shed 4 bases and J shed 10 bases, with 11 bases lying between them. CDR1 is DFQATT and CDR2 is SNEGSKA in the germline V gene (reference sequence). The CDR3 is 11 residues long. CDR3 sequence: CSATFRGPQHF. The CDR3 DNA is TGCAGTGCTACCTTCAGGGGCCCCCAGCATTTT.

The sample holds one count of this clone. This chain links TRBV15 with TRBJ2-1, with 7 positions matching TRBD1. The CDR3 has 14 amino acids. V lost 1 base and J lost 5; bases outside the gene matches: 2. Germline V gene lookup returns CDR1 LNHNV and CDR2 YYDKDF (reference sequence). The chain's CDR3 is CATSRGGTDNEQFF. The DNA of the CDR3 is TGTGCCACCAGCAGAGGGGGGACAGACAATGAGCAGTTCTTC.

V usage is TRBV4-2 and J usage is TRBJ1-4; D ambiguous. Trimming took off 8 bases at V and 4 bases at J, with 14 bases between the two ends. From germline, CDR1 is LGHNA and CDR2 YNFKEQ. CDR3 length: 14 amino acids. CDR3 sequence reads: CASRAEALNEKLFF. DNA of the CDR3: TGTGCCAGCCGTGCCGAGGCCCTTAATGAAAAACTGTTTTTT.

The J gene is TRBJ2-2, the V gene TRBV7-6, with 8 nucleotides matching TRBD1. The V segment lost 7 bases and the J segment 4 bases; nucleotides outside the gene matches: 8. The germline V gene has CDR1 SGHVS and CDR2 FNYEAQ. This CDR3 is built from 15 residues. The CDR3 sequence: CASTIGQGSTGELFF. The DNA for the CDR3 is TGTGCCAGCACGATAGGACAGGGAAGCACCGGGGAGCTGTTTTTT. The whole variable domain, remainder taken from reference TRBV7-6 and TRBJ2-2, is GAGVSQSPRYKVTKRGQDVALRCDPISGHVSLYWYRQALGQGPEFLTYFNYEAQQDKSGLPNDRFSAERPEGSISTLTIQRTEQRDSAMYRCASTIGQGSTGELFFGEGSRLTVL.

The CDR3 sequence is CASSQDPSFRDYEQYF. The CDR3 region has the DNA TGTGCCAGCAGCCAAGATCCGTCCTTCCGGGATTACGAGCAGTACTTC. The rearrangement links TRBV3-1 (or the pseudogene TRBV3-2) to TRBJ2-7, with D possibly matching TRBD2 (5 bases). CDR3 size: 16 residues. Trimming pared 0 bases from V and 4 bases from J, leaving 16 bases between. Germline V CDR1 and CDR2: LGHDT, YNNKEL (reference sequence).

This clone was detected only once. The genes are TRBV5-4 and TRBJ2-7; 8 bases agree with TRBD1. The CDR3 sequence is 15 residues long. The J segment lost 3 bases and the V segment lost 0 bases, leaving 5 bases of the junction unmatched. Germline lookup yields CDR1 SGHNT and CDR2 YYREEE (reference sequence). In nucleotides, the CDR3 is TGTGCCAGCAGCTTGGGGACAGGGAAGGGCTACGAGCAGTACTTC. Translated: CASSLGTGKGYEQYF.

The V gene is TRBV7-9, the J gene TRBJ1-1; maybe TRBD1 (6 bases). The CDR3 covers 14 residues. Germline values: CDR1 SEHNR, CDR2 FQNEAQ (reference sequence). Between the trimmed V and J ends, which lost 0 bases and 4 bases, there was a span of 9 bases. CDR3 residues: CASSLAGAATEAFF. In nucleotides, the CDR3 is TGTGCCAGCAGCTTAGCGGGGGCCGCCACTGAAGCTTTCTTT.

The chain carries TRBV19 and TRBJ1-5; 10 bases fit TRBD1. The CDR3 consists of 13 residues. Per the germline V gene, CDR1 is LNHDA and CDR2 is SQIVND (reference sequence). V gave up 7 bases and J gave up 8 bases; unmatched junction bases: 5. As DNA, the CDR3 is TGTGCCAGTAACTGGGACAGGGGTAAGCCCCAGCATTTT. It translates to CASNWDRGKPQHF.

The chain combines TRBV28 with TRBJ1-6; D may be TRBD1 (6 bases). Looked up from germline, CDR1 is MDHEN and CDR2 is SYDVKM. The CDR3 has 13 amino acids. The V end lost 6 bases, the J end lost 7 bases, and 10 bases lay between the germline ends. CDR3 region: CASSLTGNSPLHF. Written as DNA, the CDR3 is TGTGCCAGCAGCCTGACAGGCAATTCACCCCTCCACTTT.

V and J are TRBV19 and TRBJ2-1; 9 bases are a match to TRBD1. V shed 1 base, J shed 7 bases, and the junction held 8 bases outside the gene matches. CDR3 length: 16 amino acids. Germline V gene lookup returns CDR1 LNHDA and CDR2 SQIVND (reference sequence). CDR3 bases: TGTGCCAGTAGTATAGGTGGGAACAGGGGGCGGAATGAGCAGTTCTTC. As protein: CASSIGGNRGRNEQFF.

J is TRBJ1-5 and V is TRBV6-2 or TRBV6-3; no clear D. Germline CDR1 MNHEY, CDR2 SVGEGT. V was cut by 5 bases and J by 4 bases, with 15 bases left in between. CDR3 length: 15 residues. The CDR3 reads CASSPPGRANQPQHF. The CDR3 nucleotides are TGTGCCAGCAGTCCCCCGGGGAGGGCTAATCAGCCCCAGCATTTT.

V gene TRBV18 combines with J gene TRBJ1-2, with 8 bases aligning to TRBD1. Germline trimming cut 3 bases from V and 8 bases from J; bases unmatched to any gene: 2. The CDR3 has 12 amino acids. Germline lookup yields CDR1 KGHSH and CDR2 LQKENI. In DNA form, the CDR3 reads TGTGCCAGCTCACCGCCAGGGGGCGGCTACACCTTC. The encoded protein is CASSPPGGGYTF.

This chain links TRBV4-3 with TRBJ2-7, with a possible D match to TRBD2 (6 bases). The CDR3 has 15 amino acids. CDR1 is LGHNA and CDR2 is YSLEER in the germline V gene. V lost 3 bases and J 5 bases, leaving 17 bases between the germline ends. CDR3: CASSHHTGTRNEQYF. CDR3 coding DNA: TGCGCCAGCAGCCACCACACCGGGACTCGGAACGAGCAGTACTTC.

This chain connects TRBV7-2 to TRBJ2-5; D possibly corresponds to TRBD1 (5 bases). CDR3 length equals 10 residues. The germline CDR1 and CDR2 sequences are SGHTA and FQGNSA. The V and J ends lost 5 bases and 8 bases respectively, with 6 bases between them. DNA of the CDR3: TGTGCCAGCAGCGGGGCCACCCAGTACTTC. It is translated as CASSGATQYF.

The rearrangement joins TRBV19 to TRBJ2-7; D not resolved. The CDR3 extends over 15 amino acids. Germline V gene lookup returns CDR1 LNHDA and CDR2 SQIVND (reference sequence). V lost 3 bases and J lost 3, with 15 bases in between. CDR3 sequence: CASSISRGRSYEQYF. Here the CDR3 DNA reads TGTGCCAGTAGTATCTCAAGAGGTAGGAGCTACGAGCAGTACTTC.

The rearrangement links TRBV10-2 to TRBJ1-6; 8 bases fit TRBD1. This CDR3 contains 15 residues. Germline-derived CDR1 and CDR2 are WSHSY and SAAADI. Trimming removed 5 bases from V and 7 bases from J; junction bases left unmatched: 7. This CDR3 is CASSPLTGENSPLHF. The CDR3 coding sequence is TGCGCCAGCAGTCCCCTGACAGGGGAAAATTCACCCCTCCACTTT.

This clone was counted once. This chain uses TRBV5-1 with TRBJ1-2, with 9 positions matching TRBD1. Germline CDR1 reads SGHRS; CDR2 reads YFSETQ. With V trimmed by 0 bases and J by 3 bases, 9 bases remained unmatched. This CDR3 has 17 amino acids. Written as DNA, the CDR3 is TGCGCCAGCAGCTTGGGCGGGACAGGGAGAAGGGACTATGGCTACACCTTC. This gives the protein CASSLGGTGRRDYGYTF.

This chain's CDR3 is CASSFLQGYDEKLFF. In nucleotides, the CDR3 is TGTGCCAGCAGCTTTTTGCAGGGGTATGATGAAAAACTGTTTTTT. This rearrangement joins TRBV7-8 to TRBJ1-4; tentatively, D is TRBD1 (6 bases). Trimming pared 3 bases from V and 6 bases from J, leaving 14 bases between. The CDR3 runs 15 residues. The V gene's germline CDR1 is SGHVS and CDR2 FQNEAQ.

V and J are TRBV19 and TRBJ2-5; possibly TRBD2 for D (6 bases). This CDR3 is 14 amino acids long. Germline loops: CDR1 LNHDA, CDR2 SQIVND (reference sequence). The germline V and J ends were trimmed by 4 bases and 6 bases, with 15 bases remaining between them. The DNA for the CDR3 is TGTGCCAGTAGTACGGGGGAAGATAGCAAGACCCAGTACTTC. It codes for CASSTGEDSKTQYF. The entire variable domain, with the rest obtained from reference TRBV19 and TRBJ2-5, is as follows: DGGITQSPKYLFRKEGQNVTLSCEQNLNHDAMYWYRQDPGQGLRLIYYSQIVNDFQKGDIAEGYSVSREKKESFPLTVTSAQKNPTAFYLCASSTGEDSKTQYFGPGTRLLVL.

The V call is TRBV10-3, the J call TRBJ2-7; D is possibly TRBD1 (6 bases). Between the trimmed V and J ends, which lost 6 bases and 3 bases, there was a span of 15 bases. This CDR3 contains 14 residues. Germline assignment: CDR1 ENHRY and CDR2 SYGVKD. The CDR3, as DNA: TGTGCCATCAGGTCTGGGGGCAGGTTCTACGAGCAGTACTTC. Translation: CAIRSGGRFYEQYF.

V is TRBV6-5 and J is TRBJ1-2; D is ambiguous. There are 13 residues in the CDR3. Trimming removed 4 bases from V and 2 bases from J, with 8 bases in between. The germline CDR1 and CDR2 sequences are MNHEY and SVGAGI. The CDR3, as DNA: TGTGCCAGCAGTTTAGACGGGAACTATGGCTACACCTTC. Translating it yields CASSLDGNYGYTF.

This clone was seen once. J is TRBJ1-2 and V is TRBV5-6; 9 bases align to TRBD1. CDR1 and CDR2 from the germline V gene are SGHDT and YYEEEE. The CDR3 contains 16 residues. Trimming cost V 2 bases and J 3 bases; bases outside gene matches: 8. Here the CDR3 DNA reads TGTGCCAGCAGCTTTTTGGGGGACAGGGTCTACTATGGCTACACCTTC. Its protein is CASSFLGDRVYYGYTF.

This clone came up a few times. CDR3 nucleotides: TGTGCCAGCAGTTTACGGGGGGACGTCCATGGCTACACCTTC. Translated, it gives CASSLRGDVHGYTF. V usage is TRBV27 and J usage is TRBJ1-2, with D perhaps TRBD1 (5 bases). Trimming left V 2 bases short and J 6 bases short, with 13 bases between. The CDR3 contains 14 residues. Germline V CDR1 and CDR2: MNHEY, SMNVEV (reference sequence).

J is TRBJ1-1 and V is TRBV5-1; 9 positions agree with TRBD1. This CDR3 comprises 17 residues. Germline CDR1 and CDR2: SGHRS and YFSETQ. With V trimmed by 3 bases and J by 1 base, 10 bases remained unmatched. CDR3 bases: TGCGCCAGCAGCTCACGACTGCCGGGACAGGGGAACACTGAAGCTTTCTTT. As protein: CASSSRLPGQGNTEAFF.

In DNA form, the CDR3 reads TGTGCCAGCAACAGTCCGGGACAGGAATACGAGCAGTACTTC. Its translation is CASNSPGQEYEQYF. The chain employs TRBV6-5 and TRBJ2-7, with 8 nucleotides matching TRBD1. CDR1 and CDR2 from the germline V gene are MNHEY and SVGAGI. The J segment lost 4 bases and the V segment lost 7 bases, leaving 9 bases of the junction unmatched. This CDR3 region has 14 residues.